This is a list of T cell receptor beta chains from one sample in a study of blood T cell repertoires in COVID-19. Sequencing used immunoSEQ multiplex PCR; TCRdb keeps in-frame clones, though not all of them. The sample has approximately 140,000 clones; approximately 85% are singletons. The material sequenced was PBMCs or T cells enriched from blood (not recorded which). The receptors here all came from a woman between 45 and 60 years old with acute COVID-19. CDR3s include the opening cysteine and the closing phenylalanine or tryptophan. D genes are given only for firm matches. Some rows mark clone size as missing; the rest say once, few, many or name a class of expanded clone.

TRBV11-1	TRBJ2-5	-	-	TGTGCCAGCAGCTTAAAATCTGGCGGAGAGACCCAGTACTTC	CASSLKSGGETQYF
TRBV5-6	TRBJ2-7	-	-	TGTGCCAGCAGCTTGTCTATCTATGACGAGCAGTACTTC	CASSLSIYDEQYF
TRBV11-3	TRBJ2-3	-	-	TGTGCCAGCAGCCTACACCTCAGGAAGTTTAGCACAGATACGCAGTATTTT	CASSLHLRKFSTDTQYF
TRBV11-3	TRBJ1-6	TRBD1	-	TGTGCCAGCAGCTCGGACAGGGGATCAAGTTCACCCCTCCACTTT	CASSSDRGSSSPLHF
TRBV5-8	TRBJ2-5	TRBD2	-	TGTGCCAGCAGCTTGTCCCTAGCGGGTATCCTATTACAAGAGACCCAGTACTTC	CASSLSLAGILLQETQYF
TRBV11-2	TRBJ2-3	-	-	TGTGCCAGCAGCTTAAGGAGGAGGGGGCGTAGCACAGATACGCAGTATTTT	CASSLRRRGRSTDTQYF
TRBV9	TRBJ2-6	TRBD2	-	TGTGCCAGCAGCGCTCCCTCTAGCGGGAGCCTGTTGGGCGCTGGGGCCAACGTCCTGACTTTC	CASSAPSSGSLLGAGANVLTF
TRBV5-8	TRBJ2-1	TRBD1	-	TGTGCCAGCAGCCGGACAGGGGGAAACAATGAGCAGTTCTTC	CASSRTGGNNEQFF
TRBV3-1/TRBV3-2	TRBJ1-2	-	-	TGTGCCAGCAGCCGCGTGAGATCCGATAGCTACACCTTC	CASSRVRSDSYTF
TRBV7-3	TRBJ1-1	-	once	TGTGCCAGCAGCTTATCAAGGGGCGGTGAAGCTTTCTTT	CASSLSRGGEAFF
TRBV19	TRBJ1-2	-	-	TGTGCCAGTAGTATCCCCCTAAACTATGGCTACACCTTC	CASSIPLNYGYTF
TRBV4-3	TRBJ2-7	TRBD2	-	TGCGCCAGCAGCCAAGAAGGGACTAAAACCTACGAGCAGTACTTC	CASSQEGTKTYEQYF
TRBV30	TRBJ1-1	-	-	TGTGCCTGGAGTGTACTAACTAAAGGGGTGGCTTTCTTT	CAWSVLTKGVAFF
TRBV19	TRBJ2-7	TRBD1	many	TGTGCCAGTAGTACCACAGGGGGTGACGAGCAGTACTTC	CASSTTGGDEQYF
TRBV6-5	TRBJ2-1	TRBD2	-	TGTGCCAGCAGAACGGCGGGAGGGCCGAGTGAGCAGTTCTTC	CASRTAGGPSEQFF
TRBV7-8	TRBJ2-6	-	-	TGTGCCAGCAGCTTACGGGGGGCTTTGAGGGCCAACGTCCTGACTTTC	CASSLRGALRANVLTF
TRBV5-1	TRBJ1-1	-	-	TGCGCCAGCACTCTTGCAGGGCCTTACCGGGGGACTGAAGCTTTCTTT	CASTLAGPYRGTEAFF
TRBV15	TRBJ1-5	-	-	TGTGCCACCAGCAGAGACCGACAGAGCAATCAGCCCCAGCATTTT	CATSRDRQSNQPQHF
TRBV10-2	TRBJ1-1	-	-	TGCGCCAGCAGTGGCTTTGGGCCAGTAAGAACGAACACTGAAGCTTTCTTT	CASSGFGPVRTNTEAFF
TRBV6-2/TRBV6-3	TRBJ2-7	TRBD2	-	TGTGCCAGCAGTACGCGGGCTAGCGGGGCCTCCTACGAGCAGTACTTC	CASSTRASGASYEQYF
TRBV10-2	TRBJ1-1	-	-	TGCGCCAGCAGTGTCCGGGGGGGGGTGAACACTGAAGCTTTCTTT	CASSVRGGVNTEAFF
TRBV3-1/TRBV3-2	TRBJ1-2	TRBD1	-	TGTGCCAGCAGCCAAGGGACAGGGAAAGGAGGGTATGGCTACACCTTC	CASSQGTGKGGYGYTF
TRBV6-5	TRBJ2-5	-	-	TGTGCCAGCCCCCCTAGGGGTCTCCAAGAGACCCAGTACTTC	CASPPRGLQETQYF
TRBV7-6	TRBJ2-1	-	-	TGTGCCAGCAGCGCTACAGGGAGCTCCTACAATGAGCAGTTCTTC	CASSATGSSYNEQFF
TRBV24-1	TRBJ1-1	-	-	TGTGCCACCATCATGACGGGAATGAACACTGAAGCTTTCTTT	CATIMTGMNTEAFF
TRBV7-6	TRBJ2-7	-	-	TGTGCCAGCAGCGTACGACAGGGAGGTCGGTACGAGCAGTACTTC	CASSVRQGGRYEQYF
TRBV7-9	TRBJ1-5	-	-	TGTGCCAGCAGCCAAATGGGAGGGTCCAATCAGCCCCAGCATTTT	CASSQMGGSNQPQHF
TRBV2	TRBJ2-7	TRBD2	-	TGTGCCAGCACCCCGACTAGCGGGAGGTCCTACGAGCAGTACTTC	CASTPTSGRSYEQYF
TRBV7-3	TRBJ1-3	TRBD1	-	TGTGCCAGCAGCTCAGGGGGAACCGCTGGAAACACCATATATTTT	CASSSGGTAGNTIYF
TRBV7-2	TRBJ2-1	TRBD2	-	TGTGCCAGCAGCTCAGCGGGAGAGATGGCTGAGCAGTTCTTC	CASSSAGEMAEQFF
TRBV19	TRBJ2-5	-	-	TGTGCCTCCTCAGACGGGAGTTTTAGGCAAGAGACCCAGTACTTC	CASSDGSFRQETQYF
TRBV20-1	TRBJ2-1	-	-	TGCAGTGCTAGATCGAAGCACGAGCAGTTCTTC	CSARSKHEQFF
TRBV5-1	TRBJ1-2	TRBD1	-	TGCGCCAGCAGCCCCCCTCCTACAGGGGCCCATGGCTACACCTTC	CASSPPPTGAHGYTF
TRBV11-2	TRBJ1-5	-	once	TGTGCCAGCAGCTTAGAGACAGGCCGCGATCAGCCCCAGCATTTT	CASSLETGRDQPQHF
TRBV30	TRBJ1-1	-	-	TGTGCTGCAGGGAGGACTGAAGCTTTCTTT	CAAGRTEAFF
TRBV24-1	TRBJ1-6	-	-	TGTGCCACCAGTGATTCGAACAGGTATAATTCACCCCTCCACTTT	CATSDSNRYNSPLHF
TRBV11-2	TRBJ2-7	TRBD1	-	TGTGCCAGCAGCTTTCAGGGGGCTCACGAGCAGTACTTC	CASSFQGAHEQYF
TRBV2	TRBJ2-2	TRBD1	few	TGTGCCAGTAAAGCGGGGACAGGGCGGCCCGGGGAGCTGTTTTTT	CASKAGTGRPGELFF
TRBV7-8	TRBJ2-1	TRBD1	-	TGTGCCAGCGGGACAGGGTTTTCGAGCGGGACTGGTTCCTACAATGAGCAGTTCTTC	CASGTGFSSGTGSYNEQFF
TRBV14	TRBJ2-7	-	-	TGTGCCAGCAGCCAAGGGCGGCGGGATCCACCCTACGAGCAGTACTTC	CASSQGRRDPPYEQYF
TRBV19	TRBJ2-1	-	once	TGTGCCAGTAGTATAGACGGGACTGGCTCCAATGAGCAGTTCTTC	CASSIDGTGSNEQFF
TRBV18	TRBJ2-3	TRBD2	few	TGTGCCAGCTCAAGACGGACTAGCGGGGCTAGCACAGATACGCAGTATTTT	CASSRRTSGASTDTQYF
TRBV2	TRBJ1-5	-	-	TGTGCCAGCAGTGCTTCGGGTAGTGATAGCAATCAGCCCCAGCATTTT	CASSASGSDSNQPQHF
TRBV11-3	TRBJ2-7	TRBD2	-	TGTGCCAGCAGCTTAGGACTAGCGGGACGTACCCTCTACGAGCAGTACTTC	CASSLGLAGRTLYEQYF
TRBV11-3	TRBJ1-3	-	-	TGTGCCAGCAGCTTAGGGCGGCAAATCTCTGGAAACACCATATATTTT	CASSLGRQISGNTIYF
TRBV24-1	TRBJ2-1	-	-	TGTGCCACCAGTGAGCGAGCGGGCCCCCCTAGTAATGAGCAGTTCTTC	CATSERAGPPSNEQFF
TRBV5-4	TRBJ2-3	-	once	TGTGCCAGCAGCACTGGCGGGGAGGAGGCAGATACGCAGTATTTT	CASSTGGEEADTQYF
TRBV18	TRBJ2-7	TRBD1	-	TGTGCCAGCTCACCATCCGGGACAGGCCTCCGCGAGCAGTACTTC	CASSPSGTGLREQYF
TRBV14	TRBJ1-2	-	-	TGTGCCAGCAGCCAAACTGTACAGGGTTATGGCTACACCTTC	CASSQTVQGYGYTF
TRBV11-3	TRBJ2-7	-	-	TGTGCCAGCAGCCCGTCATCGGGGGTGTACGAGCAGTACTTC	CASSPSSGVYEQYF
TRBV2	TRBJ1-5	TRBD1	once	TGTGCCAGCCGGACAGGGGTCGAGCCCCAGCATTTT	CASRTGVEPQHF
TRBV2	TRBJ2-1	-	-	TGTGCCAGCAGTGTAACAGTTCCCCCCTACAATGAGCAGTTCTTC	CASSVTVPPYNEQFF
TRBV5-4	TRBJ1-1	-	-	TGTGCCAGCAGCTTGCCAGGGAGGTTGAACACTGAAGCTTTCTTT	CASSLPGRLNTEAFF
TRBV6-5	TRBJ2-1	-	-	TGTGCCAGCAGTCCCCCCGCCCAGAATGAGCAGTTCTTC	CASSPPAQNEQFF
TRBV5-6	TRBJ2-7	TRBD2	-	TGTGCCAGCAGCTCACGGGGGACTAGCGGGAGCACGAGGACCTACGAGCAGTACTTC	CASSSRGTSGSTRTYEQYF
TRBV27	TRBJ1-1	TRBD1	-	TGTGCCAGCAGTCCAACCCTAGGACAGGGGGCGAGCACTGAAGCTTTCTTT	CASSPTLGQGASTEAFF
TRBV2	TRBJ2-3	TRBD2	-	TGTGCCAGCAGTGGCTCACTAGCGACTAGCACAGATACGCAGTATTTT	CASSGSLATSTDTQYF
TRBV29-1	TRBJ2-1	-	-	TGCAGCGCGACTAGTGGGTACAATGAGCAGTTCTTC	CSATSGYNEQFF